This record looks at one T cell receptor beta chain sequence and its context. CDR3 size: 14 residues. Germline V gives CDR1 DFQATT, CDR2 SNEGSKA (reference sequence). V was pared by 1 base and J by 2 bases, with 9 bases between. TCRdb analysed the 5' RACE reads with MiXCR anew, one entry per CDR3 protein. The sample contains about 59,000 distinct CDR3 sequences, about 13% of which appear only once. The sample originates from a study of early T cells in non-severe SARS-CoV-2 infection. On the study more broadly: It was bulk RNA from unsorted whole blood that was sequenced, and the chains were unpaired.

This TCR was recovered from an adult who was a healthcare worker with PCR-confirmed SARS-CoV-2 infection or an uninfected control (not recorded which). The sequencing here drew on whole blood, taken at baseline. The chain is built from TRBV20-1 and TRBJ2-1; D gene uncertain. CDR3 amino acids: CSARGVPTYNEQFF. The CDR3 nucleotides are TGCAGTGCTAGAGGGGTCCCGACCTACAATGAGCAGTTCTTC.